Reported below is one TCR beta chain. The V and J ends lost 3 bases and 2 bases respectively, with 12 bases between them. The CDR3 spans 15 residues. The germline V gene has CDR1 LNHDA and CDR2 SQIVND (reference sequence). The data were obtained in a study of control samples from healthy donors and cancer patients. Sequencing used immunoSEQ multiplex PCR; TCRdb keeps in-frame clones, though not all of them. Altogether about 140,000 clones are present, almost 90% being singletons, with the ten largest covering about 1.8%. Input material: blood. The sequence came from a young man in good health. This chain connects TRBV19 to TRBJ2-3; D possibly corresponds to TRBD2 (6 bases). For the CDR3, the DNA is TGTGCCAGTAGTATCGGAGGGGAGGTCACAGATACGCAGTATTTT. It is translated as CASSIGGEVTDTQYF.